Below, 5 T cell receptor beta chains from the same sample are listed, as sequenced in a study of beta chain features in type 1 diabetes. TCRB transcripts that were expressed got sequenced, as all of the isolated RNA had been reverse transcribed. Here immunoSEQ multiplex PCR was the method, and the copy in TCRdb shows in-frame clones only, minus some. The sample records about 240,000 clones, 25% to 30% being singletons. The specimen was central memory CD4+ T cells from blood. The receptors stem from a man under 40 in good health.

The chain's CDR3 is CASRSGLQETQYF. DNA of the CDR3: TGTGCCAGCAGGTCCGGACTTCAAGAGACCCAGTACTTC. The chain is built from TRBV5-4 and TRBJ2-5; D is perhaps TRBD2 (5 bases). Trimming removed 5 bases at V and 2 bases at J, with 10 bases between. Germline loops: CDR1 SGHNT, CDR2 YYREEE (reference sequence). This CDR3 has 13 residues.

This clone was recorded at least ten times. At the DNA level, this CDR3 is encoded by other sequences in the same sample as well. The chain employs TRBV4-1 and TRBJ2-2; no firm D call. The V end was cut by 0 bases, the J end by 0 bases, with 2 bases between. Germline V gene sequence: CDR1 MGHRA, CDR2 YSYEKL. This CDR3 is 14 amino acids long. CDR3 sequence reads: CASSQETNTGELFF. The DNA for the CDR3 is TGCGCCAGCAGCCAAGAAACGAACACCGGGGAGCTGTTTTTT.

This clone was detected a few times. The CDR3 DNA reads as TGTGCCAGCAGTGGCTCAACCCACGAGCAGTACTTC. Translation gives CASSGSTHEQYF. The chain has TRBV25-1 and TRBJ2-7; D is unclear. This CDR3 is 12 amino acids long. CDR1 MGHDK and CDR2 SYGVNS come from the germline V gene. The V end lost 4 bases, the J end lost 5 bases, and 9 bases lay between the germline ends.

A few counts support this clone. The chain combines TRBV7-2 with TRBJ2-1; a possible D gene is TRBD2 (5 bases). Germline CDR1 reads SGHTA; CDR2 reads FQGNSA. The germline V and J ends were trimmed by 5 bases and 7 bases, with 18 bases remaining between them. The CDR3 sequence is 15 residues long. CDR3 loop: CASSRGWPNNNEQFF. CDR3 DNA sequence: TGTGCCAGCAGCCGGGGATGGCCAAACAATAATGAGCAGTTCTTC.

This clone was seen a few times. The rearrangement joins TRBV28 to TRBJ2-7; TRBD1 matches at 8 bases. CDR3 length equals 15 residues. Germline CDR1 is MDHEN and CDR2 is SYDVKM. J lost 3 bases, V lost 2 bases, and 6 bases had no gene match. This CDR3 reads CASSLGTGTGYEQYF. The CDR3 coding sequence is TGTGCCAGCAGTTTAGGGACCGGGACAGGCTACGAGCAGTACTTC. Full variable domain (outside the CDR3, taken from reference TRBV28 and TRBJ2-7): DVKVTQSSRYLVKRTGEKVFLECVQDMDHENMFWYRQDPGLGLRLIYFSYDVKMKEKGDIPEGYSVSREKKERFSLILESASTNQTSMYLCASSLGTGTGYEQYFGPGTRLTVT.